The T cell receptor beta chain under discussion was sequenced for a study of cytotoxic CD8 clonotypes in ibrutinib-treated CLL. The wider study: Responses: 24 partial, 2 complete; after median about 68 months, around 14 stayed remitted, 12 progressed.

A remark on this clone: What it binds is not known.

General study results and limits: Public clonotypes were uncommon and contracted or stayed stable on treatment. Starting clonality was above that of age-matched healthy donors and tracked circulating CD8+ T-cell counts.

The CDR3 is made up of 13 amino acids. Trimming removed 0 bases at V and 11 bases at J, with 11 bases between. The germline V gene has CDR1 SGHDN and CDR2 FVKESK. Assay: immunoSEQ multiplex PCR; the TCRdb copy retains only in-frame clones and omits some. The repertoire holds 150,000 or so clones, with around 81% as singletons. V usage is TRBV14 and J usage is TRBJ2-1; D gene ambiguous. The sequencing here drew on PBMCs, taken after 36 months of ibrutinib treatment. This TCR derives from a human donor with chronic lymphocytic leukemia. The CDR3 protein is CASSQDNYGQQFF. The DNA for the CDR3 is TGTGCCAGCAGCCAAGACAATTACGGACAGCAGTTCTTC.